This T cell receptor beta chain was captured by sequencing in a study of cytomegalovirus exposure and HLA in healthy donors. Both 60 Vbeta primers and 13 Jbeta primers went into the PCR. Assay: immunoSEQ multiplex PCR; the TCRdb copy retains only in-frame clones and omits some. The sample holds some 110,000 clones, over 65% seen once. This CDR3 comprises 13 residues. The V gene lost 1 base and the J gene lost 8 bases, with 11 bases spanning the gap. Germline assignment: CDR1 MGHRA and CDR2 YSYEKL. This TCR derives from a man aged 35 to 55 in good health and CMV-seropositive. The sequencing input was PBMCs. The rearrangement links TRBV4-1 to TRBJ1-2, with D possibly being TRBD1 (5 bases). CDR3 DNA: TGCGCCAGCAGCCAAGGGGCAGGGTACGGCTACACCTTC. As protein: CASSQGAGYGYTF.